Listed below are T cell receptor beta chains from one sample, sequenced in a study of cytomegalovirus exposure and HLA in healthy donors. Assay used: immunoSEQ multiplex PCR; TCRdb lists only in-frame clones, some missing. The sample has 100,000 to 150,000 clones, about 72% seen once. The sequenced material came from PBMCs. These receptors were collected from a man over 45 in good health and CMV-seropositive. CDR3s include the opening cysteine and the closing phenylalanine or tryptophan. A D gene is named only where the DNA matches it firmly. Size is stated for part of the rows, as once, few or many counts, or as a class when the clone is expanded.

d_call: TRBD1; j_call: TRBJ2-2; v_call: TRBV11-3; clone_size: NA; cdr3_aa: CASSSKDRGTGELFF; cdr3_nt: TGTGCCAGCAGCTCAAAGGACAGGGGGACTGGGGAGCTGTTTTTT
d_call: NA; j_call: TRBJ1-5; v_call: TRBV7-9; clone_size: NA; cdr3_aa: CASRAGSNQPQHF; cdr3_nt: TGTGCCAGCAGAGCAGGTAGCAATCAGCCCCAGCATTTT
d_call: NA; j_call: TRBJ2-5; v_call: TRBV10-2; clone_size: NA; cdr3_aa: CASNSRGTQYF; cdr3_nt: TGCGCCAGCAATTCAAGGGGGACCCAGTACTTC
d_call: NA; j_call: TRBJ2-7; v_call: TRBV4-1; clone_size: once; cdr3_aa: CASSQDGGGSSSYEQYF; cdr3_nt: TGCGCCAGCAGCCAAGATGGGGGCGGGTCGAGCTCCTACGAGCAGTACTTC
d_call: TRBD2; j_call: TRBJ2-2; v_call: TRBV11-3; clone_size: NA; cdr3_aa: CASSLVASGASGLFF; cdr3_nt: TGTGCCAGCAGCTTAGTGGCTAGCGGGGCCTCAGGGCTGTTTTTT
d_call: NA; j_call: TRBJ2-1; v_call: TRBV18; clone_size: NA; cdr3_aa: CASSPQGSSYNEQFF; cdr3_nt: TGTGCCAGCTCACCCCAGGGGAGCTCCTACAATGAGCAGTTCTTC
d_call: NA; j_call: TRBJ2-7; v_call: TRBV11-3; clone_size: once; cdr3_aa: CASSLDPGTSYEQYF; cdr3_nt: TGTGCCAGCAGCTTAGATCCCGGGACTTCCTACGAGCAGTACTTC
d_call: TRBD1; j_call: TRBJ2-5; v_call: TRBV9; clone_size: NA; cdr3_aa: CASSVGQGAYQETQYF; cdr3_nt: TGTGCCAGCAGCGTAGGGCAGGGGGCTTACCAAGAGACCCAGTACTTC
d_call: TRBD2; j_call: TRBJ2-7; v_call: TRBV18; clone_size: NA; cdr3_aa: CASSRASGPYEQYF; cdr3_nt: TGTGCCAGCTCACGTGCTAGCGGGCCTTACGAGCAGTACTTC
d_call: NA; j_call: TRBJ1-1; v_call: TRBV4-3; clone_size: NA; cdr3_aa: CASSYDRNTEAFF; cdr3_nt: TGCGCCAGCAGTTACGACAGGAACACTGAAGCTTTCTTT
d_call: NA; j_call: TRBJ2-5; v_call: TRBV19; clone_size: NA; cdr3_aa: CASSIDIEETQYF; cdr3_nt: TGTGCCAGTAGTATAGATATAGAGGAGACCCAGTACTTC
d_call: TRBD2; j_call: TRBJ2-7; v_call: TRBV27; clone_size: once; cdr3_aa: CASSPGLAGSIYEQYF; cdr3_nt: TGTGCCAGCAGCCCCGGACTAGCGGGAAGTATCTACGAGCAGTACTTC
d_call: TRBD1; j_call: TRBJ1-2; v_call: TRBV6-5; clone_size: NA; cdr3_aa: CASSLDRLTMGYTF; cdr3_nt: TGTGCCAGCAGCCTGGACAGGCTAACTATGGGCTACACCTTC
d_call: NA; j_call: TRBJ1-3; v_call: TRBV5-5; clone_size: few; cdr3_aa: CASSQQGNTIYF; cdr3_nt: TGTGCCAGCAGCCAACAGGGAAACACCATATATTTT
d_call: NA; j_call: TRBJ1-1; v_call: TRBV28; clone_size: NA; cdr3_aa: CASRAPTVTTEAFF; cdr3_nt: TGTGCCAGCAGAGCCCCGACAGTTACCACTGAAGCTTTCTTT
d_call: NA; j_call: TRBJ2-3; v_call: TRBV7-9; clone_size: NA; cdr3_aa: CASSSPGNRGTDTQYF; cdr3_nt: TGTGCCAGCAGCTCCCCCGGCAATAGGGGGACAGATACGCAGTATTTT
d_call: TRBD2; j_call: TRBJ2-5; v_call: TRBV5-4; clone_size: NA; cdr3_aa: CASSLGLAGVVETQYF; cdr3_nt: TGTGCCAGCAGCTTGGGCCTAGCGGGGGTTGTGGAGACCCAGTACTTC
d_call: NA; j_call: TRBJ2-7; v_call: TRBV7-9; clone_size: NA; cdr3_aa: CATEAEPYEQYF; cdr3_nt: TGTGCCACCGAAGCGGAGCCCTACGAGCAGTACTTC
d_call: TRBD1; j_call: TRBJ1-3; v_call: TRBV6-5; clone_size: NA; cdr3_aa: CASRTGNSGNTIYF; cdr3_nt: TGTGCCAGCAGGACAGGGAACTCTGGAAACACCATATATTTT
d_call: TRBD1; j_call: TRBJ1-2; v_call: TRBV7-2; clone_size: NA; cdr3_aa: CASSLALINRGHGYTF; cdr3_nt: TGTGCCAGCAGCTTAGCCCTAATAAACAGGGGCCATGGCTACACCTTC
d_call: TRBD1; j_call: TRBJ2-3; v_call: TRBV5-1; clone_size: few; cdr3_aa: CASSPTGSENTQYF; cdr3_nt: TGCGCCAGCAGCCCGACAGGGTCAGAGAATACGCAGTATTTT
d_call: TRBD1; j_call: TRBJ1-2; v_call: TRBV2; clone_size: NA; cdr3_aa: CASSAGQGGNYGYTF; cdr3_nt: TGTGCCAGCAGTGCGGGACAGGGTGGGAACTATGGCTACACCTTC
d_call: TRBD1; j_call: TRBJ1-1; v_call: TRBV4-3; clone_size: NA; cdr3_aa: CASRYNRGTEAFF; cdr3_nt: TGCGCCAGCAGGTACAACAGGGGAACTGAAGCTTTCTTT
d_call: TRBD1; j_call: TRBJ2-5; v_call: TRBV12-5; clone_size: NA; cdr3_aa: CASGLGQGAGETQYF; cdr3_nt: TGTGCTAGTGGTTTGGGCCAGGGGGCTGGGGAGACCCAGTACTTC
d_call: NA; j_call: TRBJ2-1; v_call: TRBV6-5; clone_size: few; cdr3_aa: CASSRKDIDNEQFF; cdr3_nt: TGTGCCAGCAGTCGAAAGGACATAGACAATGAGCAGTTCTTC
d_call: NA; j_call: TRBJ1-6; v_call: TRBV14; clone_size: NA; cdr3_aa: CASSQAGSSYNSPLHF; cdr3_nt: TGTGCCAGCAGCCAAGCCGGGAGCTCCTATAATTCACCCCTCCACTTT
d_call: TRBD1; j_call: TRBJ1-1; v_call: TRBV6-6; clone_size: NA; cdr3_aa: CASRFDRATEAFF; cdr3_nt: TGTGCCAGCAGATTTGACAGGGCCACTGAAGCTTTCTTT
d_call: NA; j_call: TRBJ2-7; v_call: TRBV29-1; clone_size: NA; cdr3_aa: CSVNAGNPNEQYF; cdr3_nt: TGCAGCGTTAATGCGGGGAATCCCAACGAGCAGTACTTC
d_call: TRBD1; j_call: TRBJ2-1; v_call: TRBV10-1; clone_size: NA; cdr3_aa: CASSVLTGVEQFF; cdr3_nt: TGCGCCAGCAGTGTCCTGACAGGGGTCGAGCAGTTCTTC
d_call: TRBD1; j_call: TRBJ2-2; v_call: TRBV29-1; clone_size: once; cdr3_aa: CSVPRTGITGELFF; cdr3_nt: TGCAGCGTGCCGAGGACAGGGATCACCGGGGAGCTGTTTTTT
d_call: NA; j_call: TRBJ1-2; v_call: TRBV2; clone_size: few; cdr3_aa: CASSEALLAGNYGYTF; cdr3_nt: TGTGCCAGCAGTGAAGCGCTTCTGGCAGGGAACTATGGCTACACCTTC
d_call: NA; j_call: TRBJ2-3; v_call: TRBV9; clone_size: NA; cdr3_aa: CASSVAQSTDTQYF; cdr3_nt: TGTGCCAGCAGCGTAGCTCAGAGCACAGATACGCAGTATTTT
d_call: NA; j_call: TRBJ1-2; v_call: TRBV23-1; clone_size: NA; cdr3_aa: CASSQSTRRDYGYTF; cdr3_nt: TGCGCCAGCAGTCAATCGACGAGGCGGGACTATGGCTACACCTTC
d_call: TRBD2; j_call: TRBJ2-1; v_call: TRBV4-2; clone_size: NA; cdr3_aa: CASSHKGGTSLQEQFF; cdr3_nt: TGTGCCAGCAGCCACAAGGGCGGGACTAGCCTCCAAGAGCAGTTCTTC
d_call: TRBD1; j_call: TRBJ1-5; v_call: TRBV18; clone_size: NA; cdr3_aa: CASSATGTQPQHF; cdr3_nt: TGTGCCAGCTCAGCGACAGGGACTCAGCCCCAGCATTTT
d_call: TRBD2; j_call: TRBJ2-3; v_call: TRBV2; clone_size: NA; cdr3_aa: CASSRSGSGDTQYF; cdr3_nt: TGTGCCAGCAGCCGAAGCGGGAGTGGTGATACGCAGTATTTT
d_call: TRBD1; j_call: TRBJ1-2; v_call: TRBV28; clone_size: NA; cdr3_aa: CASSLEWGTGFGYTF; cdr3_nt: TGTGCCAGCAGTTTAGAATGGGGGACAGGGTTTGGCTACACCTTC
d_call: NA; j_call: TRBJ2-7; v_call: TRBV19; clone_size: NA; cdr3_aa: CASSSGDSLYEQYF; cdr3_nt: TGTGCCAGTAGTAGCGGGGACTCCCTCTACGAGCAGTACTTC
d_call: NA; j_call: TRBJ1-2; v_call: TRBV28; clone_size: NA; cdr3_aa: CASSLQGFGYTF; cdr3_nt: TGTGCCAGCAGTTTACAGGGGTTCGGCTACACCTTC